Below, one T cell receptor beta chain is given with its context. Looked up from germline, CDR1 is MNHEY and CDR2 is SVGAGI. The CDR3 is 14 amino acids. V lost 5 bases and J 1 base, leaving 10 bases between the germline ends. The sample belongs to a study of blood T cell repertoires in COVID-19. Overall study: Sites in the United States, Italy and Spain provided acute and convalescent COVID-19 samples. Sample material is recorded as cDNA or gDNA derived from T cells, B-cell-depleted T cells, or PBMCs.

Study processing details: Estimation of nucleated cell counts relied on the amplification of reference gene primers. The repertoire was sequenced with immunoSEQ multiplex PCR; TCRdb's copy has only in-frame clones and lacks some. The DNA was the basis for D and trimming; V, J and clone size are from that table. The profile shows about 130,000 clones, approximately 80% of them singletons. Sequenced input: peripheral blood. The clonotype comes from a man aged 35 to 55 with active or convalescent COVID-19. V is TRBV6-5 and J is TRBJ2-3, with D possibly matching TRBD1 (5 bases). The chain's CDR3 is CASSQGGGTDTQYF. CDR3 nucleotides: TGTGCCAGCAGTCAGGGCGGTGGCACAGATACGCAGTATTTT.